The 23 T cell receptor beta chains below were found in one sample sequenced in a study of blood T cell repertoires in COVID-19. The assay was immunoSEQ multiplex PCR, and TCRdb's table has in-frame clones only and misses some. In the table there are approximately 230,000 clones, about 90% of which are singletons. Material: peripheral blood. Source of these receptors: a man younger than 35 with active or convalescent COVID-19.

The rearrangement joins TRBV30 to TRBJ1-2, with D unclear. V lost 2 bases, J lost 8 bases, and 12 bases lay in between. The germline gives CDR1 GTSNPN, CDR2 SVGIG (reference sequence). The length of the CDR3 is 12 residues. CDR3 sequence (DNA): TGTGCCTGGAGTCCCCCTCCGTCGGGCTACACCTTC. It translates to CAWSPPPSGYTF.

The V call is TRBV11-1, the J call TRBJ2-3, with TRBD2 identical over 13 bases. Germline V CDR1 and CDR2: SGHAT, FQDESV (reference sequence). The J segment lost 7 bases and the V segment lost 4 bases, leaving 8 bases of the junction unmatched. This CDR3 has 16 amino acids. CDR3 DNA: TGTGCCAGCAGCTCAAGGACTAGCGGGAGTCTTAATACGCAGTATTTT. Translating gives CASSSRTSGSLNTQYF.

V is TRBV29-1 and J is TRBJ1-2, with D maybe TRBD1 (6 bases). Germline CDR1 reads SQVTM; CDR2 reads ANQGSEA. Trimming stripped 5 bases from V and 3 bases from J, with 16 bases between. This CDR3 has 14 residues. The CDR3 is CSVLPQGRDYGYTF. In nucleotides, the CDR3 is TGCAGCGTTCTACCACAGGGAAGGGACTATGGCTACACCTTC.

The chain couples TRBV9 to TRBJ2-3; 10 positions agree with TRBD2. Trimming removed 0 bases from V and 6 bases from J; junction bases left unmatched: 13. Germline assignment: CDR1 SGDLS and CDR2 YYNGEE. The CDR3 is 18 amino acids. The CDR3 coding sequence is TGTGCCAGCAGCGTAGATCCCCCGGCTAGCGGGAGAAGGGATACGCAGTATTTT. It specifies CASSVDPPASGRRDTQYF.

This clone was counted only a few times. The J gene is TRBJ1-1, the V gene TRBV19; possibly TRBD1 for D (5 bases). This CDR3 spans 14 amino acids. The germline gives CDR1 LNHDA, CDR2 SQIVND (reference sequence). V lost 5 bases to trimming and J lost 4 bases, with 14 bases between them. The CDR3, as DNA: TGTGCCAGTAGTTGGGGCCGGGGAGGCACTGAAGCTTTCTTT. This codes for CASSWGRGGTEAFF.

The V call is TRBV7-9, the J call TRBJ1-1; possible D gene TRBD1, 5 bases. The CDR3 runs to 15 residues. V was pared by 7 bases and J by 6 bases, with 21 bases between. CDR1 is SEHNR, CDR2 FQNEAQ, per germline (reference sequence). In DNA, the CDR3 is TGTGCCAGCAACACCCGATTCGGAGGGGACCCTGAAGCTTTCTTT. Protein: CASNTRFGGDPEAFF.

The CDR3 reads CATSDFVSPGQQNTEAFF. CDR3 bases: TGTGCCACCAGTGATTTTGTTTCTCCCGGACAACAGAACACTGAAGCTTTCTTT. The genes are TRBV24-1 and TRBJ1-1; tentatively, D is TRBD1 (5 bases). Between the trimmed V and J ends, which lost 1 base and 1 base, there was a span of 18 bases. This CDR3 region has 18 residues. Germline V gene lookup returns CDR1 KGHDR and CDR2 SFDVKD.

This clone is a singleton in its sample. One end of the junction does not line up with germline, which may come from a read error. The chain is built from TRBV6-1 and TRBJ1-5; tentatively, D is TRBD1 (5 bases). The CDR3 spans 15 residues. The V gene's germline CDR1 is MNHNS and CDR2 SASEGT. Here the CDR3 DNA reads TGTGCCAGCACTGAAATGGACACTCCCCCTCAACCCCAGCATTTT. It translates to CASTEMDTPPQPQHF.

The count of this clone is one. V usage is TRBV6-5 and J usage is TRBJ2-1; 7 bases fit TRBD2. The junction had 5 bases not matched to a gene; V was cut back by 0 bases and J by 3 bases. This CDR3 region has 16 residues. The germline V gene encodes CDR1 MNHEY and CDR2 SVGAGI. The CDR3 DNA reads TGTGCCAGCAGTTACTCGAATGGCGGGAGCTACAATGAGCAGTTCTTC. Translating gives CASSYSNGGSYNEQFF.

The chain links TRBV9 to TRBJ2-7; possible D gene TRBD2, 6 bases. The CDR3 is 16 amino acids. Germline loops: CDR1 SGDLS, CDR2 YYNGEE. Deletions cut 2 bases from V and 2 bases from J, with 17 bases between. The CDR3 DNA is TGTGCCAGCAGCGTGGGATCGGACTACCTAACCTACGAGCAGTACTTC. Translation gives CASSVGSDYLTYEQYF.

A single count supports this clone. The chain is built from TRBV19 and TRBJ1-5; D possibly corresponds to TRBD1 (6 bases). Trimming left V 7 bases short and J 1 base short, with 14 bases between. The CDR3 is made up of 15 amino acids. The germline gives CDR1 LNHDA, CDR2 SQIVND (reference sequence). CDR3 coding DNA: TGTGCCAGTACCGGCGGACAGTCGAGCAATCAGCCCCAGCATTTT. It is translated as CASTGGQSSNQPQHF.

This sequence joins TRBV5-1 and TRBJ1-1, with 7 bases matching TRBD1. The CDR3 runs to 14 residues. Per the germline V gene, CDR1 is SGHRS and CDR2 is YFSETQ. The trim removed 2 bases at V and 4 bases at J, leaving 5 bases unmatched. The DNA for the CDR3 is TGCGCCAGCAGCTTCAAGGGGGCGGGCACTGAAGCTTTCTTT. Encoded protein: CASSFKGAGTEAFF. The full variable domain, its missing parts supplied by reference TRBV5-1 and TRBJ1-1, is KAGVTQTPRYLIKTRGQQVTLSCSPISGHRSVSWYQQTPGQGLQFLFEYFSETQRNKGNFPGRFSGRQFSNSRSEMNVSTLELGDSALYLCASSFKGAGTEAFFGQGTRLTVV.

The J gene is TRBJ2-1, the V gene TRBV10-3; TRBD2 might be the D (6 bases). The CDR3 covers 15 residues. Germline V gives CDR1 ENHRY, CDR2 SYGVKD. V was pared by 6 bases and J by 5 bases, with 17 bases between. The CDR3 sequence: CAIRASDSGHNEQFF. The CDR3 coding sequence is TGTGCCATCAGGGCTAGCGATTCAGGTCACAATGAGCAGTTCTTC.

This clone was detected once. The rearrangement uses TRBV18 and TRBJ2-1; TRBD2 aligns across 12 bases. With 3 bases clipped from V and 3 bases from J, the junction kept 3 bases outside the gene matches. From germline, CDR1 is KGHSH and CDR2 LQKENI. CDR3 length: 16 amino acids. This CDR3 is CASSPRLAGVYNEQFF. CDR3 sequence (DNA): TGTGCCAGCTCACCCCGACTAGCGGGAGTCTACAATGAGCAGTTCTTC. The full variable domain, its missing parts supplied by reference TRBV18 and TRBJ2-1, is NAGVMQNPRHLVRRRGQEARLRCSPMKGHSHVYWYRQLPEEGLKFMVYLQKENIIDESGMPKERFSAEFPKEGPSILRIQQVVRGDSAAYFCASSPRLAGVYNEQFFGPGTRLTVL.

The chain joins TRBV10-3 to TRBJ2-3; TRBD2 is a possible D gene (7 bases). V lost 0 bases, J lost 0 bases, and 10 bases lay in between. This CDR3 comprises 16 residues. The germline gives CDR1 ENHRY, CDR2 SYGVKD. CDR3 protein: CAISESRGGSTDTQYF. For the CDR3, the DNA is TGTGCCATCAGTGAGTCGAGGGGGGGGAGCACAGATACGCAGTATTTT.

The chain combines TRBV25-1 with TRBJ2-1; 13 positions match TRBD2. Germline values: CDR1 MGHDK, CDR2 SYGVNS. The CDR3 runs 17 residues. V dropped 8 bases and J dropped 3; count of bases not matched to a gene: 10. The CDR3 nucleotides read TGTGCCAGCTCTCCTCCGGGACTAGCGGGAATCTACAATGAGCAGTTCTTC. Amino acids: CASSPPGLAGIYNEQFF.

The chain carries TRBV28 and TRBJ2-7, with TRBD2 matching 11 bases. Per the germline V gene, CDR1 is MDHEN and CDR2 is SYDVKM. V shed 3 bases, J shed 3 bases, and the junction held 10 bases outside the gene matches. The length of the CDR3 is 17 residues. The CDR3 here is CASSFGASGRIDYEQYF. CDR3 sequence (DNA): TGTGCCAGCAGTTTTGGGGCTAGCGGGAGGATTGACTACGAGCAGTACTTC. Variable domain in full (rest from reference TRBV28 and TRBJ2-7): DVKVTQSSRYLVKRTGEKVFLECVQDMDHENMFWYRQDPGLGLRLIYFSYDVKMKEKGDIPEGYSVSREKKERFSLILESASTNQTSMYLCASSFGASGRIDYEQYFGPGTRLTVT.

This sequence joins TRBV19 and TRBJ1-6; D may be TRBD1 (5 bases). The CDR3 is 14 amino acids. V gave up 6 bases and J gave up 6 bases, with 12 bases separating them. Per germline, CDR1 LNHDA and CDR2 SQIVND (reference sequence). The CDR3 reads CASRNQGFNSPLHF. The CDR3 DNA sequence: TGTGCCAGTAGGAATCAGGGATTTAATTCACCCCTCCACTTT.

By proportion, this clone is medium-sized (0.01 to 0.1%). The V call is TRBV4-3, the J call TRBJ1-1, with D possibly TRBD1 on 6 matching bases. The germline V gene has CDR1 LGHNA and CDR2 YSLEER. V dropped 3 bases and J dropped 4 bases, with 9 bases sitting between them. CDR3 length: 13 residues. CDR3 protein: CASSQNRATEAFF. The CDR3 DNA reads TGCGCCAGCAGCCAGAACAGGGCCACTGAAGCTTTCTTT.

The chain is built from TRBV25-1 and TRBJ2-2; 9 nucleotides align to TRBD1. Germline values: CDR1 MGHDK, CDR2 SYGVNS. The CDR3 totals 16 residues. The V and J ends lost 7 bases and 3 bases, in that order; junction bases with no gene match: 9. CDR3 sequence: CASIESGQGDTGELFF. In nucleotides, the CDR3 is TGTGCCAGCATTGAGTCGGGACAGGGTGACACCGGGGAGCTGTTTTTT.

This clone was seen a single time. This rearrangement joins TRBV28 to TRBJ2-3; 7 bases fit TRBD2. The germline gives CDR1 MDHEN, CDR2 SYDVKM. J gave up 11 bases and V 6 bases, and 8 bases lay outside the gene matches. The CDR3 totals 12 residues. CDR3 coding DNA: TGTGCCAGCAGCCCCGGGACTACGGGGCAGTATTTT. It codes for CASSPGTTGQYF.

V and J are TRBV5-1 and TRBJ2-7, with 10 bases fitting TRBD1. Unmatched junction bases numbered 8, after V lost 5 bases and J lost 3 bases. The V gene's germline CDR1 is SGHRS and CDR2 YFSETQ. The CDR3 runs to 15 residues. For the CDR3, the DNA is TGCGCCAGCAGAGACCCGACAGGGGGCGGCTACGAGCAGTACTTC. Translated: CASRDPTGGGYEQYF.

The chain couples TRBV2 to TRBJ1-2; D is perhaps TRBD1 (6 bases). The ends were cut back, 3 bases at V and 8 bases at J, with 13 bases in the middle. Germline V lookup: CDR1 SNHLY, CDR2 FYNNEI. This CDR3 has 13 residues. Here the CDR3 reads CASSDVQGGGYTF. In nucleotides, the CDR3 is TGTGCCAGCAGTGACGTACAGGGCGGCGGCTACACCTTC.